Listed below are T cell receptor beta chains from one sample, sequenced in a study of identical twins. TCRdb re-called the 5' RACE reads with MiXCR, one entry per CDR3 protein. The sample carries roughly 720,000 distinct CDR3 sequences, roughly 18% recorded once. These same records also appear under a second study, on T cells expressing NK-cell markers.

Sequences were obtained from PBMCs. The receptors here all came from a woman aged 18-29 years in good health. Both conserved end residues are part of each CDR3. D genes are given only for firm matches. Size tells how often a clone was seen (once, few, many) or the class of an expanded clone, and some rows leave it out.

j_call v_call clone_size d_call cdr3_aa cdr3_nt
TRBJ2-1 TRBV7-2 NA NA CASSSPGTWNEQFF TGTGCCAGCAGCTCACCCGGGACGTGGAATGAGCAGTTCTTC
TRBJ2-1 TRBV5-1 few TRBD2 CASIGPGLAGGDEQFF TGCGCCAGTATCGGGCCGGGACTAGCGGGAGGCGATGAGCAGTTCTTC
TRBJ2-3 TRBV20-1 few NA CSASRGGDTDTQYF TGCAGTGCTAGTAGGGGAGGAGACACAGATACGCAGTATTTT
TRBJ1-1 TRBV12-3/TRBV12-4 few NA CASSLLRTEAFF TGTGCCAGCAGTTTATTGAGGACTGAAGCTTTCTTT
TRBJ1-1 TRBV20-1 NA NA CSAWGRHTEAFF TGCAGTGCTTGGGGACGGCATACTGAAGCTTTCTTT
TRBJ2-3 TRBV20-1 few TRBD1 CSVVTGGTDTQYF TGCAGTGTTGTGACAGGGGGCACAGATACGCAGTATTTT
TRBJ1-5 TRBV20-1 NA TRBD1 CSAVRTGRNQPQHF TGCAGTGCTGTCAGGACAGGGCGCAATCAGCCCCAGCATTTT
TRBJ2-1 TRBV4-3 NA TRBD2 CASSQDGWGGSDEQFF TGCGCCAGCAGCCAAGATGGCTGGGGCGGGAGCGATGAGCAGTTCTTC
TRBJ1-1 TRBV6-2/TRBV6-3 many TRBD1 CASDRTGYTEAFF TGTGCCAGCGACCGGACAGGTTACACTGAAGCTTTCTTT
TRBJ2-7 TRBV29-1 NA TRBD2 CSVAPLAGVYEQYF TGCAGCGTTGCCCCACTAGCGGGAGTCTACGAGCAGTACTTC
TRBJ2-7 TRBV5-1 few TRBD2 CASSLGVAGVSSYEQYF TGCGCCAGCAGCTTAGGGGTAGCGGGAGTCAGCTCCTACGAGCAGTACTTC
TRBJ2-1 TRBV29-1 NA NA CSVEDLRQAYNEQFF TGCAGCGTTGAAGATCTTCGACAGGCCTACAATGAGCAGTTCTTC
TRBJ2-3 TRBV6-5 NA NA CASSYSLGLIDTQYF TGTGCCAGCAGTTACTCCCTAGGGCTCATAGATACGCAGTATTTT
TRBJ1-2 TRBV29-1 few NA CSVGMSVSYGYTF TGCAGCGTTGGAATGTCGGTTAGCTATGGCTACACCTTC
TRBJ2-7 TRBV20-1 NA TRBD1 CSARQGDYEQYF TGCAGTGCTAGGCAGGGGGACTACGAGCAGTACTTC
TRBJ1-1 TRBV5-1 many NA CASSLSLNTEAFF TGCGCCAGCAGCTTATCGCTGAACACTGAAGCTTTCTTT
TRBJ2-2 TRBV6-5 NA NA CASSYSSRLNTGELFF TGTGCCAGCAGTTACTCGAGCAGGCTAAACACCGGGGAGCTGTTTTTT
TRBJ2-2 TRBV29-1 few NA CSVRDPNTGELFF TGCAGCGTTAGAGACCCAAACACCGGGGAGCTGTTTTTT